The 7 T cell receptor beta chains in this list originate from one sample, sequenced in a study of blood T cell repertoires in COVID-19. Using immunoSEQ multiplex PCR, the repertoire was profiled, and TCRdb retains in-frame clones only, with some absent. The table has around 50,000 clones, about 90% seen once. The sample comprised peripheral blood. The source of these receptors is a human donor in a cohort sampled during active COVID-19.

The chain carries TRBV11-2 and TRBJ1-4; D not certain. The CDR3 extends over 15 amino acids. The germline V gene encodes CDR1 SGHAT and CDR2 FQNNGV. Trimming shortened V by 4 bases and J by 5 bases, and 14 bases separated the two germline ends. The CDR3 DNA follows: TGTGCCAGCAGCTCGATCCGGTTTACGAATGAAAAACTGTTTTTT. Its protein is CASSSIRFTNEKLFF.

V usage is TRBV24-1 and J usage is TRBJ2-2, with D perhaps matching TRBD1 (5 bases). CDR3 length equals 15 residues. Trimming cost V 4 bases and J 0 bases, with 8 bases left between them. Germline lookup yields CDR1 KGHDR and CDR2 SFDVKD. The CDR3 spells CATSESGPNTGELFF. The CDR3 coding sequence is TGTGCCACCAGTGAATCAGGGCCGAACACCGGGGAGCTGTTTTTT.

This chain uses TRBV27 with TRBJ2-7; TRBD1 might be the D (6 bases). With 2 bases removed from V and 3 bases from J, the gap between germline ends came to 11 bases. The germline gives CDR1 MNHEY, CDR2 SMNVEV (reference sequence). This CDR3 spans 14 amino acids. This chain's CDR3 is CASSLGTRIYEQYF. Written as DNA, the CDR3 is TGTGCCAGCAGTTTAGGGACACGGATCTACGAGCAGTACTTC.

This clone has a single count. CDR3 DNA sequence: TGTGCCAGCAGCCTCCGACCCTACGCGGGAGCCGGAGATACGCAGTATTTT. Translation gives CASSLRPYAGAGDTQYF. V usage is TRBV11-2 and J usage is TRBJ2-3; TRBD2 aligns across 7 bases. This CDR3 region has 17 residues. Germline loops: CDR1 SGHAT, CDR2 FQNNGV. The V segment lost 5 bases and the J segment 5 bases; nucleotides outside the gene matches: 16.

As regards this clone: One end of the junction does not line up with germline, which may come from a read error. This chain links TRBV15 with TRBJ2-5; tentatively, D is TRBD2 (5 bases). There are 13 residues in the CDR3. From germline, CDR1 is LNHNV and CDR2 YYDKDF (reference sequence). CDR3 sequence (DNA): TGTGCCACCAGTAGAGCCGGGGAAGAGACCCAGTACTTC. As protein: CATSRAGEETQYF.

This clone was detected only a few times. The chain has TRBV6-6 and TRBJ1-1; 7 bases match TRBD1. The CDR3 is 15 amino acids. After removal of 2 bases from V and 0 bases from J, the junction contained 3 bases not matched to a gene. CDR1 is MNHNY and CDR2 is SVGAGI in the germline V gene (reference sequence). CDR3 sequence (DNA): TGTGCCAGCAGTTACACGACAGGGATGAACACTGAAGCTTTCTTT. Translating it yields CASSYTTGMNTEAFF.

This rearrangement joins TRBV11-2 to TRBJ2-6; D not certain. This CDR3 has 17 amino acids. CDR1 and CDR2 (germline): SGHAT, FQNNGV. Trimming took 6 bases from V and 0 from J, leaving 15 bases between them. The CDR3 region has the DNA TGTGCCAGCAGGCACCCGGGTCTCCCCTCTGGGGCCAACGTCCTGACTTTC. Residues: CASRHPGLPSGANVLTF.